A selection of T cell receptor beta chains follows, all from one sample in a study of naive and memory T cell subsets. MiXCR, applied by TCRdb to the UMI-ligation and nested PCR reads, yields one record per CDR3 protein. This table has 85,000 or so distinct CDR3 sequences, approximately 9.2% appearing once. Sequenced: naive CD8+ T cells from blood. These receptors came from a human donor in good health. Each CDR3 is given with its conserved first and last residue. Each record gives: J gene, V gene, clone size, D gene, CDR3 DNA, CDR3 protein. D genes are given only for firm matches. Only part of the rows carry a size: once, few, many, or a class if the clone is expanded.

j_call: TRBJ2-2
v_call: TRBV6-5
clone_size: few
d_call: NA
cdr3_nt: TGTGCCAGCAGTTATCTCACGGGTGCCACCGGGGAGCTGTTTTTT
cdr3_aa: CASSYLTGATGELFF

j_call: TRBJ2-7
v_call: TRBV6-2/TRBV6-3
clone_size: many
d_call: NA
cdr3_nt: TGTGCCAGCACCCGTCGGGCACTCGAGCAGTACTTC
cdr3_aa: CASTRRALEQYF

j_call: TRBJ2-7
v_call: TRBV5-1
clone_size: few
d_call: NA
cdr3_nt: TGCGCCAGCAGCCTGGGGCCACCCCGGGAGCAGTACTTC
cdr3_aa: CASSLGPPREQYF

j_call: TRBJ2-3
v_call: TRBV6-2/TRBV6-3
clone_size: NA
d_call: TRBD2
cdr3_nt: TGTGCCTCGGAAGTAGCGGGAGCTTCAACGCAGTATTTT
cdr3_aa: CASEVAGASTQYF

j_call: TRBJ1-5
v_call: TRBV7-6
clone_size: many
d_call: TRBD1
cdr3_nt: TGTGCCAGCAGCCCTGGGAACAGGGGACAGCCCCAGCATTTT
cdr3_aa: CASSPGNRGQPQHF

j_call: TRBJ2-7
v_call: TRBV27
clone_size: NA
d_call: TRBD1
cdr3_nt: TGTGCCAGCAGTTACGGGACAGGAGGACACTACGAGCAGTACTTC
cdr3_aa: CASSYGTGGHYEQYF

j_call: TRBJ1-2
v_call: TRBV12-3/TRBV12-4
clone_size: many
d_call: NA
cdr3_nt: TGTGCCAGCAGTTTAACTCTTCCCTATGGCTACACCTTC
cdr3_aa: CASSLTLPYGYTF

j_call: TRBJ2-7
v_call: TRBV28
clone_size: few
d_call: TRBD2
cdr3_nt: TGTGCCAGCAGTAAGTTTTTGGGACTAGTCTTCTACGAGCAGTACTTC
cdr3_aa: CASSKFLGLVFYEQYF

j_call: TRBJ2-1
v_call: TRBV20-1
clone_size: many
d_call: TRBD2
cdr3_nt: TGCAGTGCTAGTGGGGGGGGCTCCTACAATGAGCAGTTCTTC
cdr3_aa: CSASGGGSYNEQFF

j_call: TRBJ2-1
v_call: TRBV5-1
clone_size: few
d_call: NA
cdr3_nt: TGCGCCAGCAGCTTGACAGGGAGGAATGAGCAGTTCTTC
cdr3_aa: CASSLTGRNEQFF

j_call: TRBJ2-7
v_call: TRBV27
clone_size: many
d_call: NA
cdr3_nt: TGTGCCAGCAGTTCCCGAAGGTACGAGCAGTACTTC
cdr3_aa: CASSSRRYEQYF

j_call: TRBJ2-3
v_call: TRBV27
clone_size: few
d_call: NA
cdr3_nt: TGTGCCAGCAGTTTTTTCCCCGGATACACAGATACGCAGTATTTT
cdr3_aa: CASSFFPGYTDTQYF

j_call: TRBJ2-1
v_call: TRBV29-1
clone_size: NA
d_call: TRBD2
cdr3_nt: TGCAGCGTTGTTTTCGGCGGGAGGATAGACAATGAGCAGTTCTTC
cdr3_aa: CSVVFGGRIDNEQFF

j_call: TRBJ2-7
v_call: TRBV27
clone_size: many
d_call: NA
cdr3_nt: TGTGCCAGCAGTTCAGGCCCCTACGAGCAGTACTTC
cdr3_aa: CASSSGPYEQYF

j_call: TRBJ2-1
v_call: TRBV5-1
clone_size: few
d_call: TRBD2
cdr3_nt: TGCGCCAGCAGCTCAGCGGGAGATGGCTACAATGAGCAGTTCTTC
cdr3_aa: CASSSAGDGYNEQFF

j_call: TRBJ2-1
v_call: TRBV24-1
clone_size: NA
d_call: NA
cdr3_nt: TGTGCCACCAGTGAGCGCGACACCTACAATGAGCAGTTCTTC
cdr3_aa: CATSERDTYNEQFF

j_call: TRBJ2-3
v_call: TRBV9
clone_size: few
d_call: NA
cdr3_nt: TGTGCCAGCAGCGGCCTAAAAGGAGGGCACACAGATACGCAGTATTTT
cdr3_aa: CASSGLKGGHTDTQYF

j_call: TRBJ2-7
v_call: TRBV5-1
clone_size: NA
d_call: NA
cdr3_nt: TGCGCCAGCAGCTTCGCAGGGGCCGACGAGCAGTACTTC
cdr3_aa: CASSFAGADEQYF

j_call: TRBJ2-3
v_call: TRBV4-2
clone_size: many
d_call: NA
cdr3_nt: TGTGCCAGCAGCCAAGAATGGGCAGATACGCAGTATTTT
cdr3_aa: CASSQEWADTQYF

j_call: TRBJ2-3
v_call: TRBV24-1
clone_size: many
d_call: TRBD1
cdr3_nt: TGTGCCGCATCACAGGGGAAGAGAGATACGCAGTATTTT
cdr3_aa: CAASQGKRDTQYF

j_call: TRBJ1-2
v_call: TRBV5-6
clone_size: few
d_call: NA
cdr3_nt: TGTGCCAGCAACACTGGCGGGGGTTATGGCTACACCTTC
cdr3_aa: CASNTGGGYGYTF

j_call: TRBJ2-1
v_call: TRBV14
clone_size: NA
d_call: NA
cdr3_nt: TGTGCCAGCAGCCACCCCCTAGCCCCTAACGATGAGCAGTTCTTC
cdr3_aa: CASSHPLAPNDEQFF

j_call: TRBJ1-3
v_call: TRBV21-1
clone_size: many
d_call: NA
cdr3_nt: TGTGCCAGCAGCACGGCGGCGAGCTCTGGAAACACCATATATTTT
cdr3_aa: CASSTAASSGNTIYF

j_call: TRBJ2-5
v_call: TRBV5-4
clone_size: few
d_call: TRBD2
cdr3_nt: TGTGCCAGCAGTTGGAAGCGGGAGTACCAAGAGACCCAGTACTTC
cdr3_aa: CASSWKREYQETQYF

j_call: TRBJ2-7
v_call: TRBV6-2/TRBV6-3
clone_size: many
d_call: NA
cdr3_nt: TGTGCCAGCGAACCCGGGAACTACGAGCAGTACTTC
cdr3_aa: CASEPGNYEQYF

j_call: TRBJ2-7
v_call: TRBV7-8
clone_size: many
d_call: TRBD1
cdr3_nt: TGTGCCAGCAGCCGAACAGGGGGCCTGAACGAGCAGTACTTC
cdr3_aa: CASSRTGGLNEQYF

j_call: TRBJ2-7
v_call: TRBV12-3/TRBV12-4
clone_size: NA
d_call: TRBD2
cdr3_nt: TGTGCCAGCAGCGACGGACTAGCGGTCTCCTACGAGCAGTACTTC
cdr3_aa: CASSDGLAVSYEQYF

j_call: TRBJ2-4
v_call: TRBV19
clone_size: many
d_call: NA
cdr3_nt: TGTGCCAGCAGCCCCCGGGGGGCAGGAACCAAAAACATTCAGTACTTC
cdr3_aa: CASSPRGAGTKNIQYF

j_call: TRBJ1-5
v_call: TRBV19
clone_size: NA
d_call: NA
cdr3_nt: TGTGCCAGTTCGGCGGGGGGTGGGCAGCCCCAGCATTTT
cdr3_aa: CASSAGGGQPQHF

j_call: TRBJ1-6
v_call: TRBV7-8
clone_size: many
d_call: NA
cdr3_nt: TGTGCCAGCAGCTTAGGCGCAAAGCCGGGCTCCTATAATTCACCCCTCCACTTT
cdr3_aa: CASSLGAKPGSYNSPLHF

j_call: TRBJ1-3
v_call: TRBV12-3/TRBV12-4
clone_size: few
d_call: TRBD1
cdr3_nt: TGTGCCAGCAGGGCATTACATGGGACAGGCTTAATCTCTGGAAACACCATATATTTT
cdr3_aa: CASRALHGTGLISGNTIYF

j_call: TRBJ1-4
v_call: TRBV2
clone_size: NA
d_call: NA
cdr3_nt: TGTGCCACTTCCGGATCTTATGAAAAACTGTTTTTT
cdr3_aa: CATSGSYEKLFF

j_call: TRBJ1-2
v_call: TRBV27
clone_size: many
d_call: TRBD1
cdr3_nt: TGTGCCAGCAGTTTTAAGGGGGCGAGCCATGGCTACACCTTC
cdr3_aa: CASSFKGASHGYTF

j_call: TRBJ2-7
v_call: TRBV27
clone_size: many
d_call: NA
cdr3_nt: TGTGCCAGCAGTTGGAGTAGCGGCACCTACGAGCAGTACTTC
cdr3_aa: CASSWSSGTYEQYF

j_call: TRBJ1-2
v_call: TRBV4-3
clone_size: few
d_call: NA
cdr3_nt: TGCGCCAGCAGCCAAGGAAGGGCTCGAAGAGATGGCTACACCTTC
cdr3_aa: CASSQGRARRDGYTF